The 2 T cell receptor beta chains presented below share a single source sample, sequenced in a study of blood T cell repertoires in COVID-19. Here immunoSEQ multiplex PCR was the method, and the copy in TCRdb shows in-frame clones only, minus some. Among hundreds of thousands of clones listed, 89% were seen once. The sequenced material came from peripheral blood. The receptor set was obtained from an older woman with acute or convalescent COVID-19.

The chain links TRBV2 to TRBJ1-6; 7 nucleotides agree with TRBD1. From germline, CDR1 is SNHLY and CDR2 FYNNEI. The CDR3 consists of 18 residues. Trimming removed 0 bases from V and 8 bases from J; junction bases left unmatched: 13. CDR3 nucleotides: TGTGCCAGCAGTGAAGCGCCTTTTTATGACAGGGTGGATTCACCCCTCCACTTT. Translation: CASSEAPFYDRVDSPLHF.

The CDR3 coding sequence is TGCGCCAGCAGCTTGGACGTAGTTAGCACAGATACGCAGTATTTT. Translated: CASSLDVVSTDTQYF. The chain joins TRBV5-1 to TRBJ2-3; D gene unclear. V dropped 0 bases and J dropped 0 bases, with 8 bases sitting between them. Germline loops: CDR1 SGHRS, CDR2 YFSETQ. The CDR3 length is 15 residues.